This TCR beta chain was profiled in a study of technical replicates of blood from a few donors. The CDR3 is 13 amino acids. V lost 10 bases to trimming and J lost 0 bases; unmatched junction nucleotides: 4. CDR1 and CDR2 (germline): ENHRY, SYGVKD. Sequencing was performed with immunoSEQ multiplex PCR; in TCRdb, only in-frame clones are kept and a portion is missing. The sample carries fewer than 110,000 clones, roughly 95% recorded once. The sequenced sample consisted of T cells isolated from PBMCs. This TCR derives from a human donor in good health. The chain has TRBV10-3 and TRBJ1-1, with 8 bases aligning to TRBD1. The CDR3 protein is CATRDRLNTEAFF. CDR3 DNA sequence: TGTGCCACACGGGACAGGCTGAACACTGAAGCTTTCTTT.